Listed here are 18 T cell receptor beta chains from one sample, sequenced in a study of spatial heterogeneity in lung cancer. Findings of the study overall: Tumors with more nonsynonymous mutations had more expanded intratumoral alpha and beta TCRs.

TCRdb redid the calling of the 5' RACE reads with MiXCR, one entry per CDR3 protein. This sample has 6,000 to 8,000 distinct CDR3 sequences, with about 7% found just once. No antigen has been assigned to these receptors. This sample's time point: sample taken at primary tumor resection. The sequenced sample was lung tumor tissue, obtained at surgery. The receptors were gathered from a female donor with early-stage non-small cell lung cancer.

This clonotype is labeled medium-sized (0.01 to 0.1%). The chain recombines TRBV20-1 with TRBJ2-1, with TRBD2 matching over 7 bases. Germline CDR1 is DFQATT and CDR2 is SNEGSKA (reference sequence). The CDR3 extends over 14 amino acids. V was pared by 6 bases and J by 9 bases, with 14 bases of the junction left unmatched. CDR3 nucleotides: TGCAGTGCGAAGCGGTTGCGGGAGACTTCTGAGCAGTTCTTC. Encoded protein: CSAKRLRETSEQFF.

This clonotype was recorded many times. The chain carries TRBV9 and TRBJ2-3; D is undetermined. V shed 4 bases and J shed 2 bases, with 8 bases lying between them. Germline assignment: CDR1 SGDLS and CDR2 YYNGEE. The CDR3 is 13 residues long. Written as DNA, the CDR3 is TGTGCCAGCAGCCGGTCTTTCACAGATACGCAGTATTTT. It specifies CASSRSFTDTQYF.

This clonotype has at least ten counts. The rearrangement joins TRBV19 to TRBJ1-5, with D maybe TRBD1 (6 bases). The germline V gene encodes CDR1 LNHDA and CDR2 SQIVND (reference sequence). Trimming left V 11 bases short and J 8 bases short, with 13 bases between. CDR3 size: 11 residues. For the CDR3, the DNA is TGTGCCGGAGGGGGTGCGGAGCCCCAGCATTTT. This gives the protein CAGGGAEPQHF.

By proportion, this clonotype is medium-sized. The chain recombines TRBV20-1 with TRBJ2-3, with a possible D match to TRBD2 (6 bases). The germline V and J ends were trimmed by 4 bases and 2 bases, with 10 bases remaining between them. Germline V gene lookup returns CDR1 DFQATT and CDR2 SNEGSKA (reference sequence). This CDR3 region has 13 residues. The CDR3 coding sequence is TGCAGTGCTACCGGAGGGTCCACAGATACGCAGTATTTT. Amino acids: CSATGGSTDTQYF.

This clonotype is deemed large. CDR3 in DNA: TGTGCCAGCAGCTCCTCGAGGGATGAGACCCAGTACTTC. This sequence encodes CASSSSRDETQYF. This chain connects TRBV7-3 to TRBJ2-5; possible D gene TRBD2, 5 bases. V shed 4 bases and J shed 5 bases, with 11 bases lying between them. Per germline, CDR1 SGHTA and CDR2 FQGTGA. The length of the CDR3 is 13 residues.

This clonotype has ten or more counts. This chain links TRBV10-3 with TRBJ2-7; TRBD2 matches 8 bases. Germline CDR1 reads ENHRY; CDR2 reads SYGVKD. The ends lost 6 bases at V and 5 bases at J; junction bases unmatched: 6. CDR3 length: 13 amino acids. The DNA of the CDR3 is TGTGCCATCAGCCCGGGACTAGACGACGAGCAGTACTTC. Amino acids: CAISPGLDDEQYF.

This clonotype is termed large (0.1 to 1%). V gene TRBV4-2 combines with J gene TRBJ2-7; D perhaps matches TRBD2 (6 bases). There are 15 residues in the CDR3. V was clipped by 3 bases and J by 2 bases, with 14 bases between them. CDR1 and CDR2 from the germline V gene are LGHNA and YNFKEQ. The CDR3 here is CASSHQTGTAYEQYF. The CDR3 DNA sequence: TGTGCCAGCAGCCACCAGACCGGGACTGCCTACGAGCAGTACTTC.

The table lists this clonotype with many counts. This chain connects TRBV11-1 to TRBJ2-7; D remains ambiguous. This CDR3 has 12 amino acids. Trimming removed 6 bases from V and 1 base from J, with 7 bases in between. CDR1 and CDR2 from the germline V gene are SGHAT and FQDESV (reference sequence). CDR3 protein: CASSFTSYEQYF. CDR3 coding DNA: TGTGCCAGCAGTTTCACTTCCTACGAGCAGTACTTC.

This clonotype has at least ten counts. The chain couples TRBV15 to TRBJ2-1; D is undetermined. The CDR3 has 16 residues. The ends were cut back, 8 bases at V and 2 bases at J, with 19 bases in the middle. The germline gives CDR1 LNHNV, CDR2 YYDKDF (reference sequence). The CDR3, as DNA: TGTGCCACCCATGACTGGGCATCCTACACCTACAATGAGCAGTTCTTC. As protein: CATHDWASYTYNEQFF.

This clonotype was seen repeatedly, ten times or more. The chain uses TRBV6-1 and TRBJ1-1; the D gene is possibly TRBD1 (6 bases). CDR1 MNHNS and CDR2 SASEGT come from the germline V gene. The CDR3 sequence is 13 residues long. Trimming shortened V by 4 bases and J by 7 bases, and 13 bases separated the two germline ends. CDR3 coding DNA: TGTGCCAGCAGTGGAGGGGGAGTCCTTGAAGCTTTCTTT. This encodes CASSGGGVLEAFF.

This clonotype was picked up many times. The chain has TRBV5-1 and TRBJ1-1, with D unresolved. This CDR3 has 13 amino acids. CDR1 SGHRS and CDR2 YFSETQ come from the germline V gene. The V and J ends lost 0 bases and 7 bases respectively, with 10 bases between them. The chain's CDR3 is CASSLGPGGEAFF. DNA of the CDR3: TGCGCCAGCAGCTTGGGCCCTGGAGGTGAAGCTTTCTTT.

There are many counts of this clonotype. This chain links TRBV3-1 with TRBJ2-7; D gene ambiguous. The V gene's germline CDR1 is LGHDT and CDR2 YNNKEL (reference sequence). Trimming cost V 1 base and J 2 bases, with 6 bases left between them. CDR3 length: 13 amino acids. The CDR3 nucleotides are TGTGCCAGCAGCCAAGCCCGAACCTACGAGCAGTACTTC. Encoded protein: CASSQARTYEQYF.

The genes are TRBV29-1 and TRBJ1-1; D is undetermined. Trimming cost V 7 bases and J 1 base, with 13 bases left between them. Germline CDR1 reads SQVTM; CDR2 reads ANQGSEA. This CDR3 contains 13 residues. The CDR3 here is CSGAIDSNTEAFF. DNA for the CDR3: TGCAGCGGGGCTATCGATTCGAACACTGAAGCTTTCTTT.

By frequency in the sample, this clonotype is medium-sized (0.01 to 0.1%). The CDR3 protein is CASSQSQGSYNSPLHF. The CDR3 region has the DNA TGTGCCAGCAGCCAATCCCAGGGGTCCTATAATTCACCCCTCCACTTT. The V call is TRBV4-2, the J call TRBJ1-6, with TRBD1 as a possible D gene (6 bases). The CDR3 has 16 residues. Germline CDR1 is LGHNA and CDR2 is YNFKEQ. Trimming shortened V by 2 bases and J by 1 base, and 9 bases separated the two germline ends.

This clonotype was detected many times. In nucleotides, the CDR3 is TGTGCCAGCAGCCCCCACAAAAGCGAGCAGTACTTC. It is translated as CASSPHKSEQYF. This chain links TRBV7-8 with TRBJ2-7; no clear D. V gave up 5 bases and J gave up 6 bases, with 11 bases separating them. The CDR3 contains 12 residues. Germline CDR1 and CDR2: SGHVS and FQNEAQ.

This clonotype ranks as medium-sized (0.01 to 0.1%). The chain uses TRBV7-9 and TRBJ1-2, with D perhaps matching TRBD1 (6 bases). With 4 bases removed from V and 10 bases from J, the gap between germline ends came to 19 bases. The V gene's germline CDR1 is SEHNR and CDR2 FQNEAQ (reference sequence). This CDR3 has 14 residues. For the CDR3, the DNA is TGTGCCAGCAGCTGGATGACAGGAACGGGTACCTACACCTTC. As protein: CASSWMTGTGTYTF.

This clonotype was seen ten or more times. V gene TRBV6-5 combines with J gene TRBJ2-1, with 8 bases that match TRBD1. The CDR3 length is 15 residues. The germline gives CDR1 MNHEY, CDR2 SVGAGI. With 6 bases clipped from V and 9 bases from J, the junction kept 13 bases outside the gene matches. Written as DNA, the CDR3 is TGTGCCAGCAGGACGGGGACAGGACTCTCTAGTGAGCAGTTCTTC. This translates into CASRTGTGLSSEQFF.

This clonotype is labeled as medium-sized (0.01 to 0.1%). The chain employs TRBV20-1 and TRBJ2-3; D perhaps matches TRBD2 (6 bases). Trimming removed 5 bases from V and 4 bases from J, with 13 bases in between. The CDR3 is 13 residues long. Looked up from germline, CDR1 is DFQATT and CDR2 is SNEGSKA (reference sequence). The CDR3 bases are TGCAGTGCTTTCCGGGAGTTGGCAGATACGCAGTATTTT. Translating gives CSAFRELADTQYF.